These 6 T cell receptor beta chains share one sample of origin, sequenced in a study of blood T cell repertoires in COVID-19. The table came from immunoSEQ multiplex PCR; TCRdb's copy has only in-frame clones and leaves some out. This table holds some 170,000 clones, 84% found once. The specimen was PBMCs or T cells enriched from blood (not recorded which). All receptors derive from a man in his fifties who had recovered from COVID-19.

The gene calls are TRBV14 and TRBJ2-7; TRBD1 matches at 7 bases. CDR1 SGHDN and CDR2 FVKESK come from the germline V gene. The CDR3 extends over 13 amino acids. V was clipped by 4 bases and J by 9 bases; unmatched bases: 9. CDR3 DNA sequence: TGTGCCAGCAGCCGTTTTGACAGGGAGACGCAGTACTTC. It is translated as CASSRFDRETQYF.

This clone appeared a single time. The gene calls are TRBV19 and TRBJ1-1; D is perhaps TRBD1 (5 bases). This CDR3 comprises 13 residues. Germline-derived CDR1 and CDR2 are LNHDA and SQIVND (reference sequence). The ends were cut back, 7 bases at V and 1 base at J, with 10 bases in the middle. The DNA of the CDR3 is TGTGCCAGTAAGGAGACAGCGAACACTGAAGCTTTCTTT. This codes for CASKETANTEAFF.

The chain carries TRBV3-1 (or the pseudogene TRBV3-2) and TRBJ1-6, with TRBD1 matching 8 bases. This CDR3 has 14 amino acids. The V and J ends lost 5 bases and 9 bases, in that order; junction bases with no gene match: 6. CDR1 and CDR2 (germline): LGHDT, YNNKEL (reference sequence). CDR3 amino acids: CASSSQGARSPLHF. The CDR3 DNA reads TGTGCCAGCAGCTCGCAGGGGGCACGTTCACCCCTCCACTTT.

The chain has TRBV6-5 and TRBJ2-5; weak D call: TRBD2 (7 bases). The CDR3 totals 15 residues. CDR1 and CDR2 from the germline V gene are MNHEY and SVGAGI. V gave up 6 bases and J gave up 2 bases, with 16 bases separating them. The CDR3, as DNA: TGTGCCAGCAGCCCAGGGCGGGGGCAGCAAGAGACCCAGTACTTC. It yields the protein CASSPGRGQQETQYF.

Here the CDR3 DNA reads TGTGCCAGCAGCTTAGCATGGCAGCAAGAGACCCAGTACTTC. Protein: CASSLAWQQETQYF. The rearrangement links TRBV13 to TRBJ2-5; D uncertain. V was clipped by 1 base and J by 2 bases, with 8 bases between them. Germline V gene data show CDR1 as PRHDT and CDR2 as FYEKMQ (reference sequence). This CDR3 spans 14 amino acids.

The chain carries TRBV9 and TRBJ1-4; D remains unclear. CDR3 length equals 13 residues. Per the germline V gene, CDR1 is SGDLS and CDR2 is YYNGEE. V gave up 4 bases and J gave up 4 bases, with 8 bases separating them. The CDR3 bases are TGTGCCAGCAGCCGCCACAATAATGAAAAACTGTTTTTT. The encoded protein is CASSRHNNEKLFF. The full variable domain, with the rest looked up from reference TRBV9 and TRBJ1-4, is DSGVTQTPKHLITATGQRVTLRCSPRSGDLSVYWYQQSLDQGLQFLIQYYNGEERAKGNILERFSAQQFPDLHSELNLSSLELGDSALYFCASSRHNNEKLFFGSGTQLSVL.